One sample yielded the 11 T cell receptor beta chains listed below, sequenced in a study of beta chain features in type 1 diabetes. Expressed TCRB transcripts were sequenced because the entire RNA isolate underwent reverse transcription. The protocol was immunoSEQ multiplex PCR, while the TCRdb copy is restricted to in-frame clones and leaves out a portion. The sample lists under 450,000 clones, approximately 14% seen once, with roughly 0.038% in the top ten. Sequencing was performed on naive CD4+ T cells from blood. The origin of the receptors is a man aged 25 to 40 in good health.

This clone was detected only a few times. This rearrangement joins TRBV20-1 to TRBJ2-5; a possible D gene is TRBD2 (5 bases). Germline V gene data show CDR1 as DFQATT and CDR2 as SNEGSKA (reference sequence). The V and J ends lost 5 bases and 9 bases respectively, with 7 bases between them. This CDR3 is built from 9 residues. For the CDR3, the DNA is TGCAGTGCTTCTAGCTCCCAGTACTTC. Its protein product is CSASSSQYF.

This sequence joins TRBV13 and TRBJ1-6, with D perhaps TRBD1 (6 bases). This CDR3 has 15 amino acids. V lost 2 bases to trimming and J lost 5 bases, with 10 bases between them. Germline CDR1 is PRHDT and CDR2 is FYEKMQ (reference sequence). CDR3: CASSLKGVHNSPLHF. CDR3 nucleotides: TGTGCCAGCAGCTTAAAGGGGGTGCATAATTCACCCCTCCACTTT.

This clone has more than one count but fewer than ten. The chain recombines TRBV27 with TRBJ2-6; 10 bases match TRBD1. The CDR3 loop spans 17 amino acids. The trim removed 6 bases at V and 3 bases at J, leaving 8 bases unmatched. Germline V gene lookup returns CDR1 MNHEY and CDR2 SMNVEV (reference sequence). CDR3 sequence (DNA): TGTGCCAGCAGAAGGGACAGGGGCCTTGGTGGGGCCAACGTCCTGACTTTC. This codes for CASRRDRGLGGANVLTF.

This clone has only a few counts. V gene TRBV7-9 combines with J gene TRBJ2-3; TRBD1 matches at 8 bases. Germline CDR1 reads SEHNR; CDR2 reads FQNEAQ (reference sequence). The CDR3 has 14 residues. J gave up 2 bases and V 6 bases, and 4 bases lay outside the gene matches. CDR3 region: CASRRDRTTDTQYF. In DNA form, the CDR3 reads TGTGCCAGCAGGCGGGACAGGACCACAGATACGCAGTATTTT.

The chain is built from TRBV5-1 and TRBJ2-2; no reliable D call. V lost 5 bases and J lost 6, with 8 bases in between. Germline CDR1 reads SGHRS; CDR2 reads YFSETQ. The CDR3 length is 12 residues. In DNA, the CDR3 is TGCGCCAGCAGTAGGACGTCCGGGGAGCTGTTTTTT. Translation gives CASSRTSGELFF.

This clone appeared a single time. J is TRBJ2-3 and V is TRBV27, with D perhaps matching TRBD1 (8 bases). The germline CDR1 and CDR2 sequences are MNHEY and SMNVEV (reference sequence). This CDR3 region has 16 residues. Trimming took off 5 bases at V and 3 bases at J, with 18 bases between the two ends. The CDR3 loop reads CASSPWTGRATDTQYF. In DNA form, the CDR3 reads TGTGCCAGCAGTCCGTGGACAGGGAGGGCTACAGATACGCAGTATTTT.

Regarding this clone: Other DNA sequences from this sample encode an identical CDR3 as well. The J gene is TRBJ2-5, the V gene TRBV10-3, with 7 bases aligning to TRBD2. CDR3 length: 13 amino acids. V lost 4 bases and J lost 1; bases outside the gene matches: 0. Germline V gene data show CDR1 as ENHRY and CDR2 as SYGVKD. The CDR3 reads CAISGTSQETQYF. CDR3 DNA sequence: TGTGCCATCAGTGGGACTAGCCAAGAGACCCAGTACTTC.

The chain combines TRBV30 with TRBJ2-5; D ambiguous. This CDR3 spans 11 amino acids. Germline V gene data show CDR1 as GTSNPN and CDR2 as SVGIG (reference sequence). V lost 6 bases and J lost 1, with 6 bases in between. The CDR3 DNA is TGTGCCTGCCTTATCCAAGAGACCCAGTACTTC. This gives the protein CACLIQETQYF.

This clone was counted between two and nine times. J is TRBJ1-5 and V is TRBV7-9; D not resolved. CDR1 SEHNR and CDR2 FQNEAQ come from the germline V gene (reference sequence). Deletions cut 2 bases from V and 0 bases from J, with 5 bases between. The CDR3 has 14 residues. CDR3 loop: CASSLLHSNQPQHF. DNA of the CDR3: TGTGCCAGCAGCTTACTTCATAGCAATCAGCCCCAGCATTTT. Filled out from reference TRBV7-9 and TRBJ1-5, the complete variable domain reads DTGVSQNPRHKITKRGQNVTFRCDPISEHNRLYWYRQTLGQGPEFLTYFQNEAQLEKSRLLSDRFSAERPKGSFSTLEIQRTEQGDSAMYLCASSLLHSNQPQHFGDGTRLSIL.

V gene TRBV19 combines with J gene TRBJ2-5, with TRBD2 matching 8 bases. CDR1 and CDR2 from the germline V gene are LNHDA and SQIVND (reference sequence). V lost 9 bases, J lost 5 bases, and 8 bases stayed unmatched. The CDR3 loop spans 13 amino acids. The CDR3 here is CASTSGGRETQYF. As DNA, the CDR3 is TGTGCCAGCACTAGCGGTGGTAGGGAGACCCAGTACTTC.

This clone has just a few counts. The chain recombines TRBV14 with TRBJ2-3; TRBD1 matches at 9 bases. CDR3 size: 15 residues. V shed 0 bases and J 7 bases; nucleotides not matched to a gene: 5. Germline V gives CDR1 SGHDN, CDR2 FVKESK. CDR3: CASSQEDRGDHTQYF. CDR3 in DNA: TGTGCCAGCAGCCAAGAGGACAGGGGAGATCATACGCAGTATTTT.